This TCR beta chain was profiled in a study of breast tumors, draining lymph nodes, adjacent tissues. Germline loops: CDR1 MNHEY, CDR2 SVGEGT. The CDR3 spans 15 residues. V was clipped by 5 bases and J by 7 bases; unmatched bases: 4. Axillary draining lymph nodes of breast cancer patients supplied the node samples. From the multiplex PCR reads, TCRdb called clonotypes with MiXCR, one entry per CDR3 protein. The sample contains 120,000 to 150,000 distinct CDR3 sequences, about 30% of which appear only once. Study-level results: Findings are consistent with lymph node origin and intratumoral expansion of most tumor T cells. Tumors had less TCR diversity than lymph nodes, more than nontumor tissue. Data only fit, rather than demonstrated, lymph node origin of most tumor T cells. Tumor and nontumor repertoires were significantly more similar in luminal-like than in basal-like breast cancer.

This clonotype appeared many times. The antigen remains undetermined. Specimen: axillary lymph node tissue. The chain employs TRBV6-2 or TRBV6-3 and TRBJ1-6, with 11 bases lining up with TRBD1. This clonotype was obtained from a female donor with breast cancer. Some clones in this sample may be carry-over from other donors' samples. The CDR3 protein is CASSHRDRGNSPLHF. CDR3 nucleotide sequence: TGTGCCAGCAGTCACCGGGACAGGGGGAATTCACCCCTCCACTTT.